This T cell receptor (beta chain) was captured in a study of control samples from healthy donors and cancer patients. Here immunoSEQ multiplex PCR was the method, and the copy in TCRdb shows in-frame clones only, minus some. This repertoire shows over 200,000 clones, over 70% found once; its top ten account for 13%. The CDR3 runs to 17 residues. CDR1 and CDR2 (germline): MNHNS, SASEGT. V shed 0 bases, J shed 2 bases, and the junction held 7 bases outside the gene matches. The sample consisted of PBMCs. The chain links TRBV6-1 to TRBJ2-3, with TRBD2 identical over 8 bases. This receptor was taken from an older woman with lung cancer. CDR3 sequence reads: CASSEALVAGITDTQYF. The CDR3 nucleotides read TGTGCCAGCAGTGAAGCGTTGGTAGCGGGGATCACAGATACGCAGTATTTT.